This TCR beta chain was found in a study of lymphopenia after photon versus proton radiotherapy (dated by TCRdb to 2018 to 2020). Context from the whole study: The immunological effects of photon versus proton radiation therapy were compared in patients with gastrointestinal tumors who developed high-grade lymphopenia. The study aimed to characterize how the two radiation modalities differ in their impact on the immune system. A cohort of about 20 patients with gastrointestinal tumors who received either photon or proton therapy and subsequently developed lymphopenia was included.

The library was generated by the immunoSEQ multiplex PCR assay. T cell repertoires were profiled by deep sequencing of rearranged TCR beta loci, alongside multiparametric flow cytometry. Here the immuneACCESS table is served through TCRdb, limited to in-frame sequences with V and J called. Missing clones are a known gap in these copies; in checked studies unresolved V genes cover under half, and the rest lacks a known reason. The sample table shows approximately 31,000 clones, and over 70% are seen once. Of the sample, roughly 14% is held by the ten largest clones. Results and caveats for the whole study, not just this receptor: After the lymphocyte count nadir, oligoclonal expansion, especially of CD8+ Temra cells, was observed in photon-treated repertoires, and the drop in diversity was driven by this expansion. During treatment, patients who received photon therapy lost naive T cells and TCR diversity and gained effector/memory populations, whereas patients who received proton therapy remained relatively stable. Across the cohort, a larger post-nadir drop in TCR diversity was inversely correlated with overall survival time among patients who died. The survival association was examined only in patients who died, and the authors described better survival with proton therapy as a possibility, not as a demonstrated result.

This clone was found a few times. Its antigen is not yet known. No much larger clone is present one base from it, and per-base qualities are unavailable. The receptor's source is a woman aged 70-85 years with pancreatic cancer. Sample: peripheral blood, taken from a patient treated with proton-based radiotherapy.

The CDR3: CASRRQGASYEQYF. The DNA sequence is TGTGCCAGCAGAAGACAGGGGGCTTCCTACGAGCAGTACTTC. The V and J segments used are TRBV6-5 and TRBJ2-7; TRBD1 fits 10 bases in the junction. CDR1 is given as MNHEY and CDR2 as SVGAGI, both from the germline V gene. The CDR3 spans 14 residues, from the cysteine through the phenylalanine. The DNA shown is the 42-base CDR3, in frame from base 1. V loses 6 bases at its end and J loses 1 base; junction bases beyond the gene matches: 3.